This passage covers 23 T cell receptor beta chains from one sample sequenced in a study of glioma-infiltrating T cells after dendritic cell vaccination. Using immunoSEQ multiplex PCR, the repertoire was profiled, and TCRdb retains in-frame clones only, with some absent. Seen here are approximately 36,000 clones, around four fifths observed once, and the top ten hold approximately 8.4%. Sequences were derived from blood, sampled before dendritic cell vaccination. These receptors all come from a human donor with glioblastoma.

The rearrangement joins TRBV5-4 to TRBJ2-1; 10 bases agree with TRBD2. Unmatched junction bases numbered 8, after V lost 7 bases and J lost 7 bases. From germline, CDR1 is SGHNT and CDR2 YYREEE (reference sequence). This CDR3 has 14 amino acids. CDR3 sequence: CASGWASGGNEQFF. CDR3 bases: TGTGCCAGCGGCTGGGCTAGCGGGGGTAATGAGCAGTTCTTC.

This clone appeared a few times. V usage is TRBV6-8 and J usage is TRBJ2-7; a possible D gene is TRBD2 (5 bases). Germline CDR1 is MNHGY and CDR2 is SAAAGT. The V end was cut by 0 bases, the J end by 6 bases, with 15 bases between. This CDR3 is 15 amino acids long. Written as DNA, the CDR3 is TGTGCCAGCAGTTACTCAGCTGGGAGAAGATTCGAGCAGTACTTC. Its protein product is CASSYSAGRRFEQYF.

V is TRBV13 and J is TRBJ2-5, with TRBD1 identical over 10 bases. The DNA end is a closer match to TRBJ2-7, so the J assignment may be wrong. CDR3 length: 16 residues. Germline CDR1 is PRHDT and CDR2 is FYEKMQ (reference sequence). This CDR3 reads CASSPSPGQGFYEQYF. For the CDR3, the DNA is TGTGCCAGCAGCCCGAGTCCGGGACAGGGGTTTTACGAGCAGTACTTC.

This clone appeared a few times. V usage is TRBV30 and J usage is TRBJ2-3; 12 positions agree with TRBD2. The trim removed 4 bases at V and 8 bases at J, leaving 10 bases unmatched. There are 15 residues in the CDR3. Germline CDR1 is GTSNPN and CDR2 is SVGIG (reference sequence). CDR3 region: CAWIALAGGASTQYF. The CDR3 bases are TGTGCCTGGATAGCCCTAGCGGGGGGGGCAAGTACGCAGTATTTT. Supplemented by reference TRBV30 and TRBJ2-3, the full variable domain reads SQTIHQWPATLVQPVGSPLSLECTVEGTSNPNLYWYRQAAGRGLQLLFYSVGIGQISSEVPQNLSASRPQDRQFILSSKKLLLSDSGFYLCAWIALAGGASTQYFGPGTRLTVL.

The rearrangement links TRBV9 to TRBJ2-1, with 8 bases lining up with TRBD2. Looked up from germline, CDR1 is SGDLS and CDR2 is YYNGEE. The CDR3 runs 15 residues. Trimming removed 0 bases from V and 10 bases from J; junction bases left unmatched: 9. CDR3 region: CASSVGDSGVREQFF. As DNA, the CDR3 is TGTGCCAGCAGCGTAGGGGATAGCGGGGTCCGGGAGCAGTTCTTC.

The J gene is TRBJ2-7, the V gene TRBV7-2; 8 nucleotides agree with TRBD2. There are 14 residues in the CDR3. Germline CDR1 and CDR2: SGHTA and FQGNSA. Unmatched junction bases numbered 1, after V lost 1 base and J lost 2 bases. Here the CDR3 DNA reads TGTGCCAGCAGCTTAGGCGGGGGGACCTACGAGCAGTACTTC. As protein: CASSLGGGTYEQYF.

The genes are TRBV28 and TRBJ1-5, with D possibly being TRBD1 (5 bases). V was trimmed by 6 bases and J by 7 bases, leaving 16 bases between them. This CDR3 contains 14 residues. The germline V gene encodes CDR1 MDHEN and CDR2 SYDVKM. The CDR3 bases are TGTGCCAGCAGCTGGAGGGGCAGACACCAGCCCCAGCATTTT. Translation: CASSWRGRHQPQHF.

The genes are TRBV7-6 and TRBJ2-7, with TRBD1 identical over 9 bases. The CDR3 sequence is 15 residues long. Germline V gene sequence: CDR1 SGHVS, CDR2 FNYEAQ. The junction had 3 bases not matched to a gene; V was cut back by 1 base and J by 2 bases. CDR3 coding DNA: TGTGCCAGCAGCTTAGAGACAGGGGGAACCTACGAGCAGTACTTC. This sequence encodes CASSLETGGTYEQYF.

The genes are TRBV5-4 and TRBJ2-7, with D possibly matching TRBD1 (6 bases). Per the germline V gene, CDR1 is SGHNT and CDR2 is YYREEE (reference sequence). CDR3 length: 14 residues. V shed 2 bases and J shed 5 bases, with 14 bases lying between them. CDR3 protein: CASSLGGMGDEQYF. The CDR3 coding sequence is TGTGCCAGCAGCTTAGGGGGTATGGGTGACGAGCAGTACTTC.

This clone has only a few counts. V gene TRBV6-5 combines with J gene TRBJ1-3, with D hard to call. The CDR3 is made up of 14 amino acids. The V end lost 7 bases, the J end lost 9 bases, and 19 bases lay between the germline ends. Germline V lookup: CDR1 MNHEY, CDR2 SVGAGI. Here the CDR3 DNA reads TGTGCCAGCACTTCCGACCGGGGTCGGGCCACCATATATTTT. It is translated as CASTSDRGRATIYF.

CDR3 sequence reads: CASSLFRETYEQYF. The CDR3 DNA follows: TGTGCCAGCAGCTTATTCCGGGAGACCTACGAGCAGTACTTC. This chain links TRBV7-8 with TRBJ2-7; D is perhaps TRBD2 (6 bases). V lost 2 bases and J lost 2, with 10 bases in between. This CDR3 has 14 amino acids. Germline values: CDR1 SGHVS, CDR2 FQNEAQ.

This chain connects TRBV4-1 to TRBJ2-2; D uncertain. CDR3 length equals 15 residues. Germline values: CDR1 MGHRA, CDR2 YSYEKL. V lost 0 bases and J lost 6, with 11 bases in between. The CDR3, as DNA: TGCGCCAGCAGCCAAGATGACCGGGTGGCCGGGGAGCTGTTTTTT. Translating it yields CASSQDDRVAGELFF.

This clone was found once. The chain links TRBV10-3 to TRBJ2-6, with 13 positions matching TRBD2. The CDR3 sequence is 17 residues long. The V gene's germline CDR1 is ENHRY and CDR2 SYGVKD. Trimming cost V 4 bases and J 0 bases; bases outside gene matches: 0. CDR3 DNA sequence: TGTGCCATCAGTGGACTAGCGGGGGGCTCTGGGGCCAACGTCCTGACTTTC. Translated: CAISGLAGGSGANVLTF.

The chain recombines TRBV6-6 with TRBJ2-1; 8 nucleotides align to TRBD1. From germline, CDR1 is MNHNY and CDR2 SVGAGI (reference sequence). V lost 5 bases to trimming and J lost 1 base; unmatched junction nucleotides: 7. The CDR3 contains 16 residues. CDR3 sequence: CASSRRTGNSYNEQFF. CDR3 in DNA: TGTGCCAGCAGTCGCCGGACAGGGAATTCCTACAATGAGCAGTTCTTC.

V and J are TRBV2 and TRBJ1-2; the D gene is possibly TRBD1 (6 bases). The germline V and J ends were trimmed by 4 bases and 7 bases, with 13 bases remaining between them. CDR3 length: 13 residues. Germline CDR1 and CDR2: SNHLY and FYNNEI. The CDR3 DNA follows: TGTGCCAGCAGTGTTAGTGGGGGCAGTGGCTACACCTTC. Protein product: CASSVSGGSGYTF.

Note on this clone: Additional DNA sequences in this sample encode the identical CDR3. CDR3 sequence reads: CASSQEGAMNTEAFF. CDR3 sequence (DNA): TGCGCCAGCAGCCAAGAAGGGGCGATGAACACTGAAGCTTTCTTT. The chain has TRBV4-1 and TRBJ1-1; D possibly corresponds to TRBD1 (5 bases). The length of the CDR3 is 15 residues. Germline CDR1 MGHRA, CDR2 YSYEKL. Trimming took 0 bases from V and 0 from J, leaving 8 bases between them.

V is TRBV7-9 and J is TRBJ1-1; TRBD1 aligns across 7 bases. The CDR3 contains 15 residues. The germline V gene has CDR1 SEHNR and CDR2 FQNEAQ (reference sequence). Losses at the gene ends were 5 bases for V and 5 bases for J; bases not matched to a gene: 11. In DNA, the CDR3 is TGTGCCAGCAGCGCAATACAGGGGTGGGATACTGAAGCTTTCTTT. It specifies CASSAIQGWDTEAFF.

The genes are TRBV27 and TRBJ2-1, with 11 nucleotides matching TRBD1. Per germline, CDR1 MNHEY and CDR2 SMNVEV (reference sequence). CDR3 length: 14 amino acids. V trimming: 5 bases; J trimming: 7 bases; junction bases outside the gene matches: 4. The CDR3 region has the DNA TGTGCCAGCAGTCTGGGACAGGGGGGGAATGAGCAGTTCTTC. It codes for CASSLGQGGNEQFF.

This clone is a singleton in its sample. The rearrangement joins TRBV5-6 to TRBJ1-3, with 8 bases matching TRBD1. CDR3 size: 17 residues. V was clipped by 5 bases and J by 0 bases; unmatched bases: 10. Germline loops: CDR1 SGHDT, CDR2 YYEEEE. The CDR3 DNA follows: TGTGCCAGCAGAAAGACAGGGGTCGGACCCTCTGGAAACACCATATATTTT. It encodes CASRKTGVGPSGNTIYF.

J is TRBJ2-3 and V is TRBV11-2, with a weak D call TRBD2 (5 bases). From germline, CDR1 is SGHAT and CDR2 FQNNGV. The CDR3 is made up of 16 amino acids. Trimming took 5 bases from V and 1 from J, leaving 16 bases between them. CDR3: CASSPRRRGGTDTQYF. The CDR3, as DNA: TGTGCCAGCAGCCCCCGACGCCGGGGTGGCACAGATACGCAGTATTTT.

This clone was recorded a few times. CDR3 nucleotides: TGCGCCAGCAGTCAATCAGGACAGGGGAACACCGGGGAGCTGTTTTTT. As protein: CASSQSGQGNTGELFF. The genes are TRBV23-1 and TRBJ2-2, with 8 bases lining up with TRBD1. TRBV23-1 is an ORF; its function is uncertain. The CDR3 contains 16 residues. J lost 1 base, V lost 0 bases, and 1 base had no gene match.

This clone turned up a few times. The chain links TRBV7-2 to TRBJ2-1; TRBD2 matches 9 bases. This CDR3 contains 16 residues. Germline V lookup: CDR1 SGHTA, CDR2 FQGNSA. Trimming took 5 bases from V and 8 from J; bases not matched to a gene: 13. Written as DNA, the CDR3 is TGTGCCAGCAGCAGGAGTAGCGGGGGTACCTCGGATGAGCAGTTCTTC. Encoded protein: CASSRSSGGTSDEQFF.

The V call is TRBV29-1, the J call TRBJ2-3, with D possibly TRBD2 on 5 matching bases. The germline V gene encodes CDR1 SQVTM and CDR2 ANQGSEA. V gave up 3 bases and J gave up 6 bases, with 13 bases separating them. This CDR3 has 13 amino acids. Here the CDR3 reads CSVETMVRDTQYF. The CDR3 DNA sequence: TGCAGCGTTGAGACTATGGTTCGGGATACGCAGTATTTT.